This TCR beta chain comes out of a study of identifying expanded T cells in peripheral blood. Produced via immunoSEQ multiplex PCR; TCRdb's table is partial and in-frame only. The sample lists about 78,000 clones, more than 75% seen once, with over 15% in the top ten. The CDR3 length is 14 residues. V was shortened by 2 bases and J by 8 bases, with 15 bases between the two germline ends. Germline loops: CDR1 SGHAT, CDR2 FQNNGV. The sequence was obtained from a person aged 18 to 69 in good health. This chain uses TRBV11-2 with TRBJ1-2; possible D gene TRBD1, 5 bases. Sequenced sample: blood. CDR3 amino acids: CASSLYRQGRGYTF. CDR3 DNA sequence: TGTGCCAGCAGCTTATACCGTCAGGGAAGGGGCTACACCTTC.